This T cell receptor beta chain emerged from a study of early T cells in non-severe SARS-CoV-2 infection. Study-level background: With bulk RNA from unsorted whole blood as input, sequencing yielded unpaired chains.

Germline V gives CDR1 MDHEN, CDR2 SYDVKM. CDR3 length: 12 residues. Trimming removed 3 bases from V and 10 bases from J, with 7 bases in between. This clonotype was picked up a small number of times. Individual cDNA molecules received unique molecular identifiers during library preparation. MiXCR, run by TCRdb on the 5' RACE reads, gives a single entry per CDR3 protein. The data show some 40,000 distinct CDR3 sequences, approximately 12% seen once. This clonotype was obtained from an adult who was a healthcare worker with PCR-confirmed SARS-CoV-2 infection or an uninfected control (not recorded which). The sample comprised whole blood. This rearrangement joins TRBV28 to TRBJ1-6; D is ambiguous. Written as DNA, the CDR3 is TGTGCCAGCAGTTTTAGTGTCTCACCCCTCCACTTT. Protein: CASSFSVSPLHF.